The 5 T cell receptor beta chains given below trace back to one sample, sequenced in a study of T cell responses to AZD1222 COVID-19 vaccine. Sequenced by immunoSEQ multiplex PCR; TCRdb stores in-frame clones only, minus some. The sample contains about 120,000 clones, about 93% of which appear only once. The sequenced sample was peripheral blood, obtained 28 days after the second AZD1222 dose. The receptors stem from an adult who received the AZD1222 COVID-19 vaccine.

The rearrangement joins TRBV12-3 or TRBV12-4 to TRBJ2-1; D ambiguous. V gave up 7 bases and J gave up 8 bases, with 9 bases separating them. This CDR3 spans 11 amino acids. The CDR3 loop is CASKDEDEQFF. As DNA, the CDR3 is TGTGCCAGCAAGGATGAGGATGAGCAGTTCTTC.

The CDR3 nucleotides are TGTGCCAGCAGCTTGGGACAGGGCGGTTCACCCCTCCACTTT. Protein: CASSLGQGGSPLHF. V and J are TRBV7-9 and TRBJ1-6; TRBD1 matches 9 bases. The germline CDR1 and CDR2 sequences are SEHNR and FQNEAQ (reference sequence). CDR3 length: 14 residues. Losses at the gene ends were 3 bases for V and 9 bases for J; bases not matched to a gene: 3.

The gene calls are TRBV14 and TRBJ1-6; no reliable D call. Germline CDR1 is SGHDN and CDR2 is FVKESK. Trimming took 1 base from V and 9 from J, leaving 7 bases between them. CDR3 length equals 13 residues. CDR3 protein: CASSQAPRSPLHF. The CDR3 DNA sequence: TGTGCCAGCAGCCAAGCCCCCCGTTCACCCCTCCACTTT.

This clone has more than one count but fewer than ten. The same CDR3 arises from other DNA sequences in this sample as well. This sequence joins TRBV4-3 and TRBJ2-5; D is ambiguous. This CDR3 has 15 amino acids. Germline CDR1 and CDR2: LGHNA and YSLEER. Trimming took 0 bases from V and 4 from J, leaving 12 bases between them. CDR3 sequence (DNA): TGCGCCAGCAGCCAAGACTTTAGTTCAGGAGAGACCCAGTACTTC. Amino acids: CASSQDFSSGETQYF.

The V gene is TRBV11-3, the J gene TRBJ2-3; D may be TRBD2 (6 bases). Germline assignment: CDR1 SGHNT and CDR2 YENEEA. The CDR3 sequence is 14 residues long. V gave up 5 bases and J gave up 4 bases, with 13 bases separating them. The CDR3 DNA sequence: TGTGCCAGCAGCCCCTCATGGGGGGCAGATACGCAGTATTTT. The encoded protein is CASSPSWGADTQYF. The whole variable domain, filled in from reference TRBV11-3 and TRBJ2-3, reads EAGVVQSPRYKIIEKKQPVAFWCNPISGHNTLYWYLQNLGQGPELLIRYENEEAVDDSQLPKDRFSAERLKGVDSTLKIQPAELGDSAVYLCASSPSWGADTQYFGPGTRLTVL.